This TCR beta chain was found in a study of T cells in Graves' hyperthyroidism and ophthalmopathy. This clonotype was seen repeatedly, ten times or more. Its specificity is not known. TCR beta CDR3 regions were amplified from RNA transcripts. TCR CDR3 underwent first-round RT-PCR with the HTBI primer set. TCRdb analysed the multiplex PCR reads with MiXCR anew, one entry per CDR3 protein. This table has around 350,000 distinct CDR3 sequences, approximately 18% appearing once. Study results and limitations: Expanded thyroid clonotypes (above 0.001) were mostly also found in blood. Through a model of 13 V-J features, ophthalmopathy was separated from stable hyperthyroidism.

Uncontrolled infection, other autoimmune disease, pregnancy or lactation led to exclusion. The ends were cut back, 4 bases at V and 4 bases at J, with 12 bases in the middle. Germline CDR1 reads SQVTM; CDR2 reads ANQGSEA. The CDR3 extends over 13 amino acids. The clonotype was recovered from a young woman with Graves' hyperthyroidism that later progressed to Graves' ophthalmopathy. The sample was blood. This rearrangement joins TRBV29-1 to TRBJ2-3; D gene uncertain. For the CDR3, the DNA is TGCAGCGTTGTGGGGTCGATCGCAGATACGCAGTATTTT. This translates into CSVVGSIADTQYF.